The 14 T cell receptor beta chains below all came from one sample that was sequenced in a study of T cell repertoires in cytomegalovirus infection. One entry per CDR3 protein results from TCRdb running MiXCR on the reads. The sample carries approximately 500,000 distinct CDR3 sequences, 26% recorded once. Input material: PBMCs. Receptors were obtained from a human donor in good health (CMV status not recorded). Some clones in this sample may be carry-over from other donors' samples.

This clonotype showed up just a few times. This chain links TRBV7-9 with TRBJ2-7; D remains unclear. In germline, CDR1 is SEHNR, CDR2 FQNEAQ (reference sequence). V was cut by 5 bases and J by 6 bases, with 8 bases left in between. This CDR3 spans 11 amino acids. The CDR3 nucleotides are TGTGCCAGCAGCCCCGTTCGCGAGCAGTACTTC. Residues: CASSPVREQYF.

This clonotype was observed many times. This chain connects TRBV7-2 to TRBJ2-7, with 8 bases that match TRBD1. CDR1 and CDR2 from the germline V gene are SGHTA and FQGNSA. V shed 5 bases and J 5 bases; nucleotides not matched to a gene: 14. The CDR3 has 16 residues. The CDR3 protein is CASSANGAGGRDEQYV. The CDR3 DNA follows: TGTGCCAGCAGCGCCAATGGGGCAGGGGGCCGGGACGAGCAGTACGTC.

This clonotype has ten or more counts. The chain links TRBV7-6 to TRBJ2-3, with D unclear. Trimming removed 1 base at V and 7 bases at J, with 9 bases between. CDR3 length equals 13 residues. Per the germline V gene, CDR1 is SGHVS and CDR2 is FNYEAQ. The CDR3 sequence is CASSLESRNTQYF. CDR3 nucleotide sequence: TGTGCCAGCAGCTTAGAATCGAGGAATACGCAGTATTTT.

This clonotype turned up a few times. This rearrangement joins TRBV7-9 to TRBJ2-5; D call uncertain. This CDR3 is built from 14 residues. With 5 bases removed from V and 5 bases from J, the gap between germline ends came to 15 bases. CDR1 and CDR2 (germline): SEHNR, FQNEAQ (reference sequence). The CDR3 loop reads CASSDTYSRETQYF. The CDR3 DNA sequence: TGTGCCAGCAGCGACACTTATTCGCGCGAGACCCAGTACTTC.

On this clonotype: Since no conserved phenylalanine or tryptophan closes the CDR3, a read error is the likely cause. The chain joins TRBV14 to TRBJ1-1, with 7 positions matching TRBD1. The V and J ends lost 4 bases and 1 base, in that order; junction bases with no gene match: 3. Germline V gene sequence: CDR1 SGHDN, CDR2 FVKESK. This CDR3 has 14 residues. The CDR3 bases are TGTGCCAGCAGCCGGTACAGGGGGAACACTGAAGCTTTCTCT. Its protein product is CASSRYRGNTEAFS.

This chain links TRBV4-1 with TRBJ2-1, with 7 bases fitting TRBD2. V lost 2 bases, J lost 6 bases, and 7 bases stayed unmatched. Germline CDR1 reads MGHRA; CDR2 reads YSYEKL. The CDR3 has 15 residues. CDR3 sequence reads: CASSQLGLLTNEQFF. For the CDR3, the DNA is TGCGCCAGCAGCCAATTGGGACTACTAACCAATGAGCAGTTCTTC.

The genes are TRBV5-6 and TRBJ1-2; 7 nucleotides agree with TRBD1. Per the germline V gene, CDR1 is SGHDT and CDR2 is YYEEEE. V lost 6 bases, J lost 4 bases, and 12 bases stayed unmatched. The CDR3 has 15 residues. The CDR3 region is CASITTGTESYGYTF. The CDR3 DNA sequence: TGTGCCAGCATCACGACCGGGACAGAGAGCTATGGCTACACCTTC.

The genes are TRBV20-1 and TRBJ2-3, with D possibly matching TRBD1 (5 bases). CDR3 size: 15 residues. V lost 0 bases, J lost 0 bases, and 10 bases lay in between. CDR1 DFQATT and CDR2 SNEGSKA come from the germline V gene (reference sequence). The CDR3 loop reads CSARDHQGSTDTQYF. The CDR3 DNA reads as TGCAGTGCTAGAGATCACCAGGGAAGCACAGATACGCAGTATTTT.

This chain connects TRBV6-6 to TRBJ1-4, with no clear D. V was pared by 7 bases and J by 4 bases, with 13 bases between. Germline-derived CDR1 and CDR2 are MNHNY and SVGAGI (reference sequence). The CDR3 extends over 14 amino acids. CDR3 nucleotides: TGTGCCAGCAAACAGACCGATAATAATGAAAAACTGTTTTTT. Translated: CASKQTDNNEKLFF.

The V and J genes are TRBV20-1 and TRBJ1-1, with D unresolved. V lost 1 base, J lost 2 bases, and 8 bases lay in between. Germline CDR1 reads DFQATT; CDR2 reads SNEGSKA (reference sequence). CDR3 length: 13 amino acids. CDR3 DNA sequence: TGCAGTGCTAGAGCGACCATAAACACTGAAGCTTTCTTT. Protein product: CSARATINTEAFF.

This clonotype was counted between two and nine times. The chain employs TRBV6-5 and TRBJ1-3; D unresolved. The CDR3 is 12 amino acids. V dropped 6 bases and J dropped 5 bases, with 8 bases sitting between them. Germline V gene lookup returns CDR1 MNHEY and CDR2 SVGAGI. CDR3 region: CASRDGRNTIYF. The DNA for the CDR3 is TGTGCCAGCAGGGACGGTAGAAACACCATATATTTT.

This clonotype has more than one count but fewer than ten. The junction does not match germline at one end; this may be a read error. This rearrangement joins TRBV30 to TRBJ1-1; D unclear. The CDR3 spans 11 residues. Germline values: CDR1 GTSNPN, CDR2 SVGIG (reference sequence). The CDR3 DNA follows: TGTGCCTGGAGTGGGAGGACTGAGGCTTTCTTT. It specifies CAWSGRTEAFF.

This clonotype was observed many times. V is TRBV7-2 and J is TRBJ2-7, with 9 bases matching TRBD2. With 5 bases clipped from V and 13 bases from J, the junction kept 12 bases outside the gene matches. This CDR3 is built from 13 residues. Per germline, CDR1 SGHTA and CDR2 FQGNSA. Here the CDR3 reads CASSPTSSGIIYF. CDR3 coding DNA: TGTGCCAGCAGCCCCACCTCTAGCGGGATAATATACTTC.

CDR3 loop: CASSLPPLAGGLNEQFF. The CDR3 DNA reads as TGTGCCAGCAGCTTGCCCCCCCTAGCGGGAGGGCTCAATGAGCAGTTCTTC. The gene calls are TRBV11-2 and TRBJ2-1; 12 bases are shared with TRBD2. The length of the CDR3 is 17 residues. Germline CDR1 reads SGHAT; CDR2 reads FQNNGV. J lost 6 bases, V lost 3 bases, and 9 bases had no gene match.